This entry lists 27 T cell receptor beta chains sequenced from one sample in a study of cytomegalovirus exposure and HLA in healthy donors. The study ran its PCR with 60 Vbeta and 13 Jbeta primers. Clones were sequenced by immunoSEQ multiplex PCR, and TCRdb holds only the in-frame ones, with some missing. The sample has about 150,000 clones; over 70% are singletons. The specimen sequenced was PBMCs. The receptors originated from a man aged 30 to 39 in good health and CMV-seronegative.

Notes on this clone: A junction boundary mismatches the germline segment, possibly from a read error. V gene TRBV4-2 combines with J gene TRBJ2-7, with D possibly being TRBD1 (7 bases). From germline, CDR1 is LGHNA and CDR2 YNFKEQ. This CDR3 has 13 residues. CDR3 sequence reads: CASSPEGAGQMTW. CDR3 sequence (DNA): TGTGCCAGCAGCCCAGAGGGTGCGGGACAGATGACCTGG.

The table lists this clone with a few counts. The chain combines TRBV5-4 with TRBJ2-3; 10 positions agree with TRBD2. The junction had 9 bases not matched to a gene; V was cut back by 1 base and J by 4 bases. The CDR3 runs 17 residues. Looked up from germline, CDR1 is SGHNT and CDR2 is YYREEE (reference sequence). The CDR3 DNA reads as TGTGCCAGCAGCTTGCGGTCTAGCGGGAGTCTATCAGATACGCAGTATTTT. Translation: CASSLRSSGSLSDTQYF.

The chain employs TRBV10-3 and TRBJ2-3, with 7 bases identical to TRBD2. Per germline, CDR1 ENHRY and CDR2 SYGVKD. The CDR3 contains 13 residues. J lost 5 bases, V lost 3 bases, and 2 bases had no gene match. The DNA of the CDR3 is TGTGCCATCAGTGACGGGGGGATAGATACGCAGTATTTT. It specifies CAISDGGIDTQYF.

The chain employs TRBV5-1 and TRBJ2-5; 7 nucleotides line up with TRBD1. Germline V lookup: CDR1 SGHRS, CDR2 YFSETQ. The CDR3 covers 16 residues. Unmatched junction bases numbered 13, after V lost 6 bases and J lost 2 bases. For the CDR3, the DNA is TGCGCCAGCAATACCCTCGGACAGGAGTTTCAAGAGACCCAGTACTTC. Amino acids: CASNTLGQEFQETQYF. Variable domain in full (rest from reference TRBV5-1 and TRBJ2-5): KAGVTQTPRYLIKTRGQQVTLSCSPISGHRSVSWYQQTPGQGLQFLFEYFSETQRNKGNFPGRFSGRQFSNSRSEMNVSTLELGDSALYLCASNTLGQEFQETQYFGPGTRLLVL.

V gene TRBV28 combines with J gene TRBJ1-1; 10 bases map to TRBD1. Germline V CDR1 and CDR2: MDHEN, SYDVKM. The CDR3 is 19 amino acids. With V trimmed by 5 bases and J by 2 bases, 17 bases remained unmatched. CDR3 DNA sequence: TGTGCCAGCAGTCAAACCTACCCTCGGGACAGGGGTTATAACACTGAAGCTTTCTTT. It is translated as CASSQTYPRDRGYNTEAFF.

The rearrangement joins TRBV7-9 to TRBJ2-1; D is perhaps TRBD1 (5 bases). Germline values: CDR1 SEHNR, CDR2 FQNEAQ (reference sequence). This CDR3 comprises 13 residues. Trimming shortened V by 8 bases and J by 6 bases, and 14 bases separated the two germline ends. CDR3 amino acids: CASGSLQGNEQFF. The CDR3 region has the DNA TGTGCCAGCGGCTCTCTCCAGGGCAATGAGCAGTTCTTC.

The CDR3 loop is CASSPGQSNTEAFF. Written as DNA, the CDR3 is TGTGCCAGCAGCCCGGGACAGTCGAACACTGAAGCTTTCTTT. The chain recombines TRBV7-8 with TRBJ1-1; 7 nucleotides align to TRBD1. Losses at the gene ends were 5 bases for V and 1 base for J; bases not matched to a gene: 4. CDR3 length equals 14 residues. The germline V gene encodes CDR1 SGHVS and CDR2 FQNEAQ.

This clone was counted between two and nine times. The chain combines TRBV30 with TRBJ2-5; maybe TRBD2 (6 bases). The CDR3 is made up of 17 amino acids. Germline V gives CDR1 GTSNPN, CDR2 SVGIG (reference sequence). Trimming removed 2 bases at V and 4 bases at J, with 23 bases between. The CDR3 here is CAWSFRPGGTARETQYF. CDR3 nucleotide sequence: TGTGCCTGGAGTTTTCGCCCCGGCGGGACCGCCCGAGAGACCCAGTACTTC.

The chain carries TRBV11-3 and TRBJ2-7; tentative D call: TRBD2 (6 bases). CDR1 SGHNT and CDR2 YENEEA come from the germline V gene. The V gene lost 4 bases and the J gene lost 9 bases, with 16 bases spanning the gap. There are 13 residues in the CDR3. CDR3 nucleotide sequence: TGTGCCAGCAGCTGGGGACGGGGGAAGGCGCAGTACTTC. Protein sequence: CASSWGRGKAQYF.

The chain employs TRBV29-1 and TRBJ2-5; possibly TRBD2 for D (5 bases). The V and J ends lost 6 bases and 10 bases respectively, with 15 bases between them. In germline, CDR1 is SQVTM, CDR2 ANQGSEA. The CDR3 totals 11 residues. The CDR3 spells CSVGQLDGQYF. The DNA for the CDR3 is TGCAGCGTGGGCCAACTAGATGGCCAGTACTTC.

The V call is TRBV27, the J call TRBJ2-4; TRBD2 matches at 10 bases. Germline assignment: CDR1 MNHEY and CDR2 SMNVEV (reference sequence). The CDR3 has 19 amino acids. The V gene end was trimmed by 4 bases and the J gene end by 0 bases; junction bases not matched to a gene: 12. CDR3 loop: CASSSFSGRPYIAKNIQYF. CDR3 DNA sequence: TGTGCCAGCAGTTCTTTTAGCGGGAGGCCCTACATAGCCAAAAACATTCAGTACTTC.

In its sample, this clone was seen a few times. The chain carries TRBV7-9 and TRBJ2-3; 7 nucleotides align to TRBD1. The junction had 4 bases not matched to a gene; V was cut back by 3 bases and J by 7 bases. CDR1 and CDR2 (germline): SEHNR, FQNEAQ (reference sequence). This CDR3 has 13 residues. This CDR3 reads CASSLRDSYTQYF. CDR3 DNA: TGTGCCAGCAGCTTGAGGGACAGTTATACGCAGTATTTT.

The chain uses TRBV19 and TRBJ1-5; maybe TRBD1 (6 bases). Trimming shortened V by 5 bases and J by 4 bases, and 12 bases separated the two germline ends. Germline CDR1 reads LNHDA; CDR2 reads SQIVND (reference sequence). The CDR3 length is 14 residues. The CDR3 DNA reads as TGTGCCAGTAGTTCCGACAGGTGGAATCAGCCCCAGCATTTT. This sequence encodes CASSSDRWNQPQHF.

The table lists this clone with a few counts. The V call is TRBV6-1, the J call TRBJ2-2, with 13 nucleotides matching TRBD2. The CDR3 extends over 17 amino acids. V shed 4 bases, J shed 7 bases, and the junction held 9 bases outside the gene matches. Germline V CDR1 and CDR2: MNHNS, SASEGT. CDR3 bases: TGTGCCAGCAGTGCTACTAGCGGGAGGGCCTTTATCGGGGAGCTGTTTTTT. It is translated as CASSATSGRAFIGELFF.

Written as DNA, the CDR3 is TGTGCCAGCAGCCAAGTGACGGGACAGATGTCTGAAGCTTTCTTT. Protein product: CASSQVTGQMSEAFF. The chain joins TRBV4-2 to TRBJ1-1; 7 nucleotides align to TRBD1. V shed 1 base, J shed 6 bases, and the junction held 8 bases outside the gene matches. Germline CDR1 and CDR2: LGHNA and YNFKEQ. The CDR3 runs 15 residues.

The gene calls are TRBV5-1 and TRBJ2-1, with a possible D match to TRBD1 (5 bases). Trimming took 2 bases from V and 0 from J, leaving 9 bases between them. Germline lookup yields CDR1 SGHRS and CDR2 YFSETQ. The CDR3 is made up of 15 amino acids. The chain's CDR3 is CASSFTDSSYNEQFF. The CDR3 region has the DNA TGCGCCAGCAGCTTCACAGACAGCTCCTACAATGAGCAGTTCTTC.

This clone appeared once. This rearrangement joins TRBV7-7 to TRBJ2-1, with 7 bases aligning to TRBD1. The CDR3 has 18 amino acids. V was pared by 2 bases and J by 0 bases, with 10 bases of the junction left unmatched. The germline CDR1 and CDR2 sequences are SSHAT and FNYEAQ (reference sequence). In DNA, the CDR3 is TGTGCCAGCAGCTTATGGTCGACAGGGCCGAGCTCCTACAATGAGCAGTTCTTC. It yields the protein CASSLWSTGPSSYNEQFF.

V is TRBV27 and J is TRBJ2-7, with D unresolved. CDR3 length: 13 residues. Germline V gives CDR1 MNHEY, CDR2 SMNVEV (reference sequence). The V and J ends lost 7 bases and 3 bases respectively, with 13 bases between them. The CDR3 sequence: CASTVPGFYEQYF. The DNA of the CDR3 is TGTGCCAGCACCGTGCCCGGGTTCTACGAGCAGTACTTC.

The rearrangement links TRBV18 to TRBJ1-1, with D hard to call. The V end was cut by 1 base, the J end by 0 bases, with 15 bases between. Germline-derived CDR1 and CDR2 are KGHSH and LQKENI. This CDR3 has 17 amino acids. DNA for the CDR3: TGTGCCAGCTCACCACTGCGTAGAGGGCTGATGAACACTGAAGCTTTCTTT. Translating it yields CASSPLRRGLMNTEAFF.

This clone was seen just once. This chain links TRBV4-1 with TRBJ2-2, with 10 nucleotides matching TRBD1. The J segment lost 4 bases and the V segment lost 0 bases, leaving 5 bases of the junction unmatched. The CDR3 is made up of 17 amino acids. CDR1 is MGHRA and CDR2 is YSYEKL in the germline V gene. CDR3 in DNA: TGCGCCAGCAGCCAAGAGGAGGGACAGGGGATCACCGGGGAGCTGTTTTTT. This encodes CASSQEEGQGITGELFF.

This chain joins TRBV11-3 and TRBJ2-2, with TRBD2 identical over 8 bases. The germline CDR1 and CDR2 sequences are SGHNT and YENEEA. The CDR3 is 15 amino acids. V gave up 4 bases and J gave up 4 bases; unmatched junction bases: 5. The CDR3 DNA follows: TGTGCCAGCAGCTACAGCGGGAGTGGCACCGGGGAGCTGTTTTTT. Translation: CASSYSGSGTGELFF.

CDR3 region: CASSWDLAGVGSYNEQFF. CDR3 sequence (DNA): TGTGCCAGCAGCTGGGACCTAGCGGGAGTAGGCTCCTACAATGAGCAGTTCTTC. This chain joins TRBV11-2 and TRBJ2-1; 10 positions agree with TRBD2. The CDR3 consists of 18 residues. V gave up 4 bases and J gave up 0 bases; unmatched junction bases: 9. Germline V gene lookup returns CDR1 SGHAT and CDR2 FQNNGV.

The V and J genes are TRBV7-9 and TRBJ2-5, with a weak D call TRBD2 (6 bases). V was pared by 2 bases and J by 0 bases, with 13 bases between. In germline, CDR1 is SEHNR, CDR2 FQNEAQ (reference sequence). CDR3 length: 16 amino acids. CDR3 nucleotides: TGTGCCAGCAGCTTACCCCCTCCGGGAGACCAAGAGACCCAGTACTTC. It translates to CASSLPPPGDQETQYF.

This clone was detected only a few times. The V call is TRBV10-1, the J call TRBJ1-6, with D uncertain. The CDR3 spans 13 residues. Trimming removed 9 bases at V and 6 bases at J, with 12 bases between. Germline loops: CDR1 WNHNN, CDR2 SYGVQD (reference sequence). CDR3 DNA sequence: TGCGCCAGATTAGCCCCTATTAATTCACCCCTCCACTTT. Its protein is CARLAPINSPLHF.

The chain carries TRBV2 and TRBJ1-2; 9 positions agree with TRBD1. The junction had 10 bases not matched to a gene; V was cut back by 5 bases and J by 3 bases. Germline V CDR1 and CDR2: SNHLY, FYNNEI. This CDR3 is built from 16 residues. The CDR3 loop reads CASSPGTGLIYYGYTF. In DNA, the CDR3 is TGTGCCAGCAGTCCCGGGACAGGGCTTATTTACTATGGCTACACCTTC.

This clone was picked up a small number of times. The CDR3 sequence is CASSFASEQYF. CDR3 nucleotide sequence: TGTGCCAGCAGCTTTGCGTCCGAGCAGTACTTC. The V gene is TRBV14, the J gene TRBJ2-7, with no clear D. V dropped 5 bases and J dropped 6 bases, with 8 bases sitting between them. This CDR3 region has 11 residues. Germline V gene sequence: CDR1 SGHDN, CDR2 FVKESK.

V gene TRBV29-1 combines with J gene TRBJ2-5, with 7 bases aligning to TRBD2. Trimming removed 6 bases from V and 8 bases from J; junction bases left unmatched: 15. This CDR3 has 14 amino acids. Germline V CDR1 and CDR2: SQVTM, ANQGSEA. Here the CDR3 reads CSVLGLGWQGTQYF. The DNA of the CDR3 is TGCAGCGTACTAGGACTAGGGTGGCAAGGAACCCAGTACTTC.